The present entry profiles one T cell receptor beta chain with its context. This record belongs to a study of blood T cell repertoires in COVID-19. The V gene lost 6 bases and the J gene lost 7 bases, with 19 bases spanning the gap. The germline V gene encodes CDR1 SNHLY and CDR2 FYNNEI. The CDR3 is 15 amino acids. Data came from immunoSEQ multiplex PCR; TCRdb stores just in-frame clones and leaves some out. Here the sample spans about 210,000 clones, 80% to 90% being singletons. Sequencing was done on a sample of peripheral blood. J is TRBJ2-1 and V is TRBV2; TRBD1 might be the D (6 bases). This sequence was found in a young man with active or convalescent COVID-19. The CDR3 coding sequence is TGTGCCAGCAGACCAATGGGGCATCAGGGGAATGAGCAGTTCTTC. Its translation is CASRPMGHQGNEQFF.